The clone carrying this TCR beta chain was seen only a few times. This sample was included in a study of response to subunit inactivated influenza vaccine. TCRdb analysed the RT-PCR reads with MiXCR anew, one entry per CDR3 protein. The repertoire holds roughly 500,000 distinct CDR3 sequences, with 16% as singletons. The specimen comprised CD4+ T cells sorted from PBMCs, sampled roughly 24 months after vaccination. The TCR was taken from a man aged 45 to 70 who received an inactivated influenza vaccine.

Here the CDR3 reads CASNTGSPRGQPQHF. In nucleotides, the CDR3 is TGTGCCAGTAACACCGGGAGCCCCAGGGGGCAGCCCCAGCATTTT. The rearrangement uses TRBV19 and TRBJ1-5; TRBD1 matches 7 bases. Germline CDR1 LNHDA, CDR2 SQIVND (reference sequence). The CDR3 contains 15 residues. After removal of 7 bases from V and 7 bases from J, the junction contained 13 bases not matched to a gene.